One sample yielded the 2 T cell receptor beta chains listed below, sequenced in a study of blood T cell repertoires in COVID-19. TCRdb's copy holds only in-frame clones and misses some; the assay was immunoSEQ multiplex PCR. The sample holds approximately 230,000 clones, approximately 82% seen once. The sequenced material came from PBMCs or T cells enriched from blood (not recorded which). The receptors were gathered from a middle-aged man who had recovered from COVID-19.

The chain uses TRBV29-1 and TRBJ2-7, with 9 positions matching TRBD1. The CDR3 spans 13 residues. V lost 3 bases to trimming and J lost 7 bases; unmatched junction nucleotides: 7. Germline V CDR1 and CDR2: SQVTM, ANQGSEA. CDR3 nucleotide sequence: TGCAGCGTTGAGGTAACAGGGGGCGAAGAGCAGTACTTC. Its protein product is CSVEVTGGEEQYF.

The CDR3: CASSLASGNTGELFF. Here the CDR3 DNA reads TGTGCCAGCAGCTTAGCTAGCGGGAACACCGGGGAGCTGTTTTTT. The chain has TRBV7-3 and TRBJ2-2, with 7 bases fitting TRBD2. V trimming: 2 bases; J trimming: 1 base; junction bases outside the gene matches: 1. Germline V gene data show CDR1 as SGHTA and CDR2 as FQGTGA. CDR3 length: 15 residues.